Presented here are 31 T cell receptor beta chains from one specimen sequenced in a study of molecular identifiers for immune sequencing clone quantification. TCRdb ran MiXCR on the PCR reads and lists one entry per CDR3 protein. The table shows hundreds of thousands of distinct CDR3 sequences, with roughly 25% occurring only once. Material for sequencing was naive CD8+ T cells from blood, with Jurkat cell RNA spiked in. The subset denotes: FACS-sorted CD8+CD4-CCR7+CD45RA+ naive T cells. The receptors here all came from a human donor in good health. Some libraries in this study had Jurkat cell RNA spiked in.

This clonotype was detected many times. The chain links TRBV12-3 or TRBV12-4 to TRBJ2-6, with D hard to call. The V and J ends lost 1 base and 0 bases respectively, with 16 bases between them. The CDR3 totals 19 residues. In nucleotides, the CDR3 is TGTGCCAGCAGTTTAGATCTGCAGATCCCTTACTCTGGGGCCAACGTCCTGACTTTC. Translating it yields CASSLDLQIPYSGANVLTF.

This clonotype occurred a few times. This chain uses TRBV15 with TRBJ1-1; TRBD1 matches 8 bases. The CDR3 sequence is 18 residues long. The trim removed 2 bases at V and 5 bases at J, leaving 16 bases unmatched. In germline, CDR1 is LNHNV, CDR2 YYDKDF (reference sequence). In DNA form, the CDR3 reads TGTGCCACCAGCAGACCCCTTCGACAGGGGAGGTATGGAACTGAAGCTTTCTTT. Encoded protein: CATSRPLRQGRYGTEAFF.

V gene TRBV7-2 combines with J gene TRBJ1-1; D ambiguous. V was pared by 3 bases and J by 3 bases, with 17 bases between. The CDR3 totals 16 residues. Germline-derived CDR1 and CDR2 are SGHTA and FQGNSA. The CDR3 DNA is TGTGCCAGCAGCTTCGAGGGTTACGGTTGGGACACTGAAGCTTTCTTT. This sequence encodes CASSFEGYGWDTEAFF.

As concerns this clonotype: This is likely a read error, given that the CDR3 carries no conserved phenylalanine or tryptophan at its end. The gene calls are TRBV27 and TRBJ1-1, with 9 positions matching TRBD1. V gave up 6 bases and J gave up 5 bases; unmatched junction bases: 19. Germline lookup yields CDR1 MNHEY and CDR2 SMNVEV (reference sequence). CDR3 length equals 18 residues. The CDR3 region has the DNA TGTGCCAGCAGCCCTGGACAGGGGAGGAGGAGTCTTTGGACTGAAGCTTTCTAT. Protein product: CASSPGQGRRSLWTEAFY.

This clonotype was counted between two and nine times. The chain links TRBV19 to TRBJ1-2; D is ambiguous. This CDR3 spans 15 amino acids. V dropped 3 bases and J dropped 1 base, with 12 bases sitting between them. CDR1 and CDR2 (germline): LNHDA, SQIVND (reference sequence). CDR3 in DNA: TGTGCCAGTAGTATCGTAAAGGGAGGTAACTATGGCTACACCTTC. Its translation is CASSIVKGGNYGYTF.

This clonotype was recorded a few times. A clone one base away is much larger, so this may be a read error. The CDR3 DNA reads as TGTGCCAGCAGCATCGCCGGGACAGGAATCACTGAAGCTTCCTTT. Its protein product is CASSIAGTGITEASF. The rearrangement links TRBV5-4 to TRBJ1-1, with TRBD1 matching 8 bases. This CDR3 has 15 amino acids. CDR1 and CDR2 (germline): SGHNT, YYREEE (reference sequence).

The DNA for the CDR3 is TGTGCCAGCAGCACCGACCAGGTTTCAACTAATGAAAAACTGTTTTTT. Encoded protein: CASSTDQVSTNEKLFF. The rearrangement uses TRBV7-9 and TRBJ1-4, with D unclear. The V and J ends lost 5 bases and 0 bases respectively, with 13 bases between them. Germline CDR1 SEHNR, CDR2 FQNEAQ (reference sequence). The CDR3 is 16 amino acids.

This clonotype was observed many times. The J gene is TRBJ2-7, the V gene TRBV28; D possibly matches TRBD1 or TRBD2 (5 bases each). V was pared by 5 bases and J by 6 bases, with 17 bases between. Germline assignment: CDR1 MDHEN and CDR2 SYDVKM. CDR3 length: 14 residues. The CDR3 DNA sequence: TGTGCCAGCAGTACCGGTCAGGAGAGGGGCGAGCAGTACTTC. This translates into CASSTGQERGEQYF.

This clonotype was recorded a few times. The rearrangement uses TRBV6-1 and TRBJ2-5; 7 nucleotides match TRBD2. The V segment lost 2 bases and the J segment 2 bases; nucleotides outside the gene matches: 8. The CDR3 is 16 residues long. Germline V lookup: CDR1 MNHNS, CDR2 SASEGT. The CDR3 here is CASSELGGGPQETQYF. CDR3 DNA: TGTGCCAGCAGTGAATTGGGGGGAGGGCCACAAGAGACCCAGTACTTC.

The gene calls are TRBV2 and TRBJ1-2, with D maybe TRBD1 (5 bases). Germline lookup yields CDR1 SNHLY and CDR2 FYNNEI. The CDR3 covers 12 residues. Trimming took off 8 bases at V and 0 bases at J, with 7 bases between the two ends. CDR3 DNA: TGTGCCAGCCGGGACGCTAACTATGGCTACACCTTC. Translating gives CASRDANYGYTF.

Regarding this clonotype: Given a much more abundant clone one base away, this may be a read error. The rearrangement uses TRBV9 and TRBJ1-1; a weak D match, TRBD1 (6 bases). V was shortened by 7 bases and J by 6 bases, with 16 bases between the two germline ends. Germline V gives CDR1 SGDLS, CDR2 YYNGEE. The CDR3 sequence is 13 residues long. CDR3 nucleotide sequence: TGTGCCAGCGGGGGCTCCGGGGACGCTGAAGCTTTCTTT. It translates to CASGGSGDAEAFF. The full variable domain, with the rest looked up from reference TRBV9 and TRBJ1-1, is DSGVTQTPKHLITATGQRVTLRCSPRSGDLSVYWYQQSLDQGLQFLIQYYNGEERAKGNILERFSAQQFPDLHSELNLSSLELGDSALYFCASGGSGDAEAFFGQGTRLTVV.

This clonotype was observed at least ten times. The V and J genes are TRBV19 and TRBJ2-5, with D hard to call. Trimming took 5 bases from V and 0 from J, leaving 4 bases between them. Germline CDR1 is LNHDA and CDR2 is SQIVND (reference sequence). The CDR3 has 12 residues. CDR3 amino acids: CASSRNQETQYF. CDR3 nucleotide sequence: TGTGCCAGTAGTCGGAACCAAGAGACCCAGTACTTC.

Concerning this clonotype: Possible read error: a much larger clone is one base away. The rearrangement joins TRBV4-3 to TRBJ2-1, with TRBD2 as a possible D gene (6 bases). The CDR3 consists of 16 residues. In germline, CDR1 is LGHNA, CDR2 YSLEER. The CDR3 loop is CASSPVAGTDYDEQFF. For the CDR3, the DNA is TGCGCCAGCAGTCCCGTGGCAGGCACGGACTACGATGAGCAGTTCTTC.

The V gene is TRBV19, the J gene TRBJ1-5; D unresolved. The CDR3 sequence is 14 residues long. CDR1 is LNHDA, CDR2 SQIVND, per germline (reference sequence). V lost 10 bases and J 0 bases, leaving 13 bases between the germline ends. The CDR3 spells CATRGENSNQPQHF. The DNA of the CDR3 is TGTGCCACCCGGGGAGAGAATAGCAATCAGCCCCAGCATTTT.

A word on this clonotype: A much larger clonotype is one base distant, so this may be a read error. The genes are TRBV5-8 and TRBJ1-1, with 9 bases matching TRBD1. Germline loops: CDR1 SGHTS, CDR2 YDEGEE. The CDR3 contains 17 residues. The V segment lost 4 bases and the J segment 0 bases; nucleotides outside the gene matches: 10. The CDR3 nucleotides are TGTGCCAGCAGCCCCGGTCCGGGACAGGGACTGAACACTGAAGCTTTCTTT. It encodes CASSPGPGQGLNTEAFF.

In its sample, this clonotype was seen many times. The chain employs TRBV6-1 and TRBJ2-5, with D hard to call. CDR3 length: 13 amino acids. Germline lookup yields CDR1 MNHNS and CDR2 SASEGT. V lost 2 bases and J 2 bases, leaving 6 bases between the germline ends. CDR3 amino acids: CASSEWSQETQYF. The CDR3 region has the DNA TGTGCCAGCAGTGAATGGTCACAAGAGACCCAGTACTTC.

The rearrangement joins TRBV12-5 to TRBJ1-1, with 9 bases matching TRBD1. V was clipped by 0 bases and J by 1 base; unmatched bases: 9. This CDR3 spans 18 amino acids. Per the germline V gene, CDR1 is LGHNT and CDR2 is FRNRAP. The CDR3 bases are TGTGCTAGTGGTTTGGTACTGTCGACAGGGGGAACGAACACTGAAGCTTTCTTT. Translating gives CASGLVLSTGGTNTEAFF.

This clonotype was seen more than once but under ten times. CDR3 protein: CSAREQLYGYTF. The CDR3 DNA reads as TGCAGTGCTAGAGAACAGCTCTATGGCTACACCTTC. This chain connects TRBV20-1 to TRBJ1-2; the D is unclear. Germline loops: CDR1 DFQATT, CDR2 SNEGSKA (reference sequence). V lost 0 bases and J 4 bases, leaving 6 bases between the germline ends. This CDR3 is 12 amino acids long.

This clonotype has at least ten counts. The rearrangement joins TRBV2 to TRBJ1-1; tentative D call: TRBD1 (5 bases). This CDR3 is 13 amino acids long. V was pared by 8 bases and J by 4 bases, with 14 bases between. The germline V gene has CDR1 SNHLY and CDR2 FYNNEI. CDR3 amino acids: CASRDGGFTEAFF. Here the CDR3 DNA reads TGTGCCAGCCGGGACGGCGGCTTCACTGAAGCTTTCTTT.

The chain is built from TRBV5-6 and TRBJ1-5; D gene ambiguous. This CDR3 contains 13 residues. From germline, CDR1 is SGHDT and CDR2 YYEEEE. V lost 4 bases and J 5 bases, leaving 10 bases between the germline ends. The CDR3 DNA follows: TGTGCCAGCAGCCCCGAGCCCGATCAGCCCCAGCATTTT. Amino acids: CASSPEPDQPQHF.

Comment on this clonotype: This may be a read error: a much more frequent sequence differs by one nucleotide. V gene TRBV6-5 combines with J gene TRBJ2-1; TRBD2 matches at 11 bases. The V gene end was trimmed by 5 bases and the J gene end by 6 bases; junction bases not matched to a gene: 6. The CDR3 length is 15 residues. CDR1 is MNHEY, CDR2 SVGAGI, per germline. Here the CDR3 reads CASSHTGTSGNEQFF. The CDR3 nucleotides are TGTGCCAGCAGTCACACCGGGACTAGCGGCAATGAGCAGTTCTTC.

The table lists this clonotype with a few counts. The V call is TRBV28, the J call TRBJ2-1, with 7 bases identical to TRBD2. Germline assignment: CDR1 MDHEN and CDR2 SYDVKM. The CDR3 covers 16 residues. J gave up 3 bases and V 6 bases, and 11 bases lay outside the gene matches. The CDR3 sequence: CASSQRLASFYNEQFF. CDR3 DNA sequence: TGTGCCAGCAGCCAGCGACTAGCCTCCTTCTACAATGAGCAGTTCTTC.

In this sample, this clonotype turned up many times. The V call is TRBV7-2, the J call TRBJ2-7, with D tentatively TRBD1 (6 bases). Per germline, CDR1 SGHTA and CDR2 FQGNSA. V lost 1 base, J lost 1 base, and 8 bases lay in between. This CDR3 is built from 14 residues. CDR3 region: CASSLVTGSYEQYF. Written as DNA, the CDR3 is TGTGCCAGCAGCTTAGTTACAGGGTCCTACGAGCAGTACTTC.

This clonotype was detected only a few times. The chain couples TRBV25-1 to TRBJ2-1, with 8 bases fitting TRBD2. Trimming cost V 7 bases and J 9 bases; bases outside gene matches: 11. The CDR3 spans 14 residues. Germline loops: CDR1 MGHDK, CDR2 SYGVNS. The CDR3 reads CASTPGAGVVEQFF. Here the CDR3 DNA reads TGTGCCAGCACCCCGGGAGCGGGAGTCGTTGAGCAGTTCTTC.

V gene TRBV3-1 combines with J gene TRBJ2-7, with D possibly called TRBD1 or TRBD2 (7 bases each). V shed 4 bases and J shed 0 bases, with 19 bases lying between them. Germline CDR1 and CDR2: LGHDT and YNNKEL (reference sequence). The CDR3 length is 17 residues. This chain's CDR3 is CASSRVKAGTDSYEQYF. CDR3 nucleotides: TGTGCCAGCAGCCGCGTCAAAGCGGGGACAGACTCCTACGAGCAGTACTTC.

This clonotype was seen many times. J is TRBJ1-1 and V is TRBV28, with D uncertain. Trimming shortened V by 4 bases and J by 0 bases, and 6 bases separated the two germline ends. Germline loops: CDR1 MDHEN, CDR2 SYDVKM. The CDR3 totals 13 residues. This CDR3 is CASSSRLNTEAFF. CDR3 nucleotide sequence: TGTGCCAGCAGTTCTCGGTTGAACACTGAAGCTTTCTTT.

The chain uses TRBV12-3 or TRBV12-4 and TRBJ2-7; weak D call: TRBD1 (6 bases). This CDR3 region has 13 residues. V dropped 7 bases and J dropped 4 bases, with 14 bases sitting between them. The CDR3 coding sequence is TGTGCCAGCATGTCAGGGGTCCAATACGAGCAGTACTTC. It yields the protein CASMSGVQYEQYF.

With regard to this clonotype: A much larger clonotype is one base distant, so this may be a read error. As the CDR3 is not closed by the conserved phenylalanine or tryptophan, this likely results from a read error. CDR3: CASSFSTIQELNTEAFS. The CDR3 DNA is TGTGCCAGCAGCTTCTCAACAATACAGGAGCTGAACACTGAAGCTTTCTCT. V usage is TRBV3-1 and J usage is TRBJ1-1, with a tentative D call TRBD1 (5 bases). CDR3 length: 17 amino acids. From germline, CDR1 is LGHDT and CDR2 YNNKEL (reference sequence). V gave up 5 bases and J gave up 0 bases, with 19 bases separating them.

On this clonotype: This could be a read error, since a much larger clone is one nucleotide away. The chain links TRBV29-1 to TRBJ1-4; maybe TRBD1 (5 bases). CDR3 size: 14 residues. Per the germline V gene, CDR1 is SQVTM and CDR2 is ANQGSEA. The CDR3 protein is CGVAGQGSNEKLFF. For the CDR3, the DNA is TGCGGCGTTGCGGGGCAGGGTTCTAATGAAAAACTGTTTTTT.

As for this clonotype: This clone may be a read error of a much larger clone one base away. The chain couples TRBV12-5 to TRBJ2-7; TRBD2 might be the D (6 bases). The ends were cut back, 1 base at V and 7 bases at J, with 14 bases in the middle. This CDR3 region has 14 residues. The germline V gene has CDR1 LGHNT and CDR2 FRNRAP. CDR3 in amino acids: CASGLDQAGGEQYF. CDR3 bases: TGTGCTAGTGGTTTGGATCAGGCCGGGGGAGAGCAGTACTTC. The entire variable domain, with the rest obtained from reference TRBV12-5 and TRBJ2-7, is as follows: DARVTQTPRHKVTEMGQEVTMRCQPILGHNTVFWYRQTMMQGLELLAYFRNRAPLDDSGMPKDRFSAEMPDATLATLKIQPSEPRDSAVYFCASGLDQAGGEQYFGPGTRLTVT.

V is TRBV2 and J is TRBJ2-1; 11 bases are shared with TRBD2. The CDR3 covers 17 residues. V was clipped by 6 bases and J by 1 base; unmatched bases: 8. Per the germline V gene, CDR1 is SNHLY and CDR2 is FYNNEI. CDR3 coding DNA: TGTGCCAGCAGGTGGCTAGCGGGGGGCCCTTCCTACAATGAGCAGTTCTTC. Protein: CASRWLAGGPSYNEQFF.